This TCR beta chain was captured in a study of blood T cell repertoires in COVID-19. On the study more broadly: Researchers got acute and convalescent COVID-19 samples from the United States, Italy and Spain. In each case, the material was cDNA or gDNA derived from T cells, B-cell-depleted T cells, or PBMCs.

The data were produced by immunoSEQ multiplex PCR, yet TCRdb's version contains in-frame clones alone and is incomplete. The repertoire holds around 400,000 clones, roughly 90% seen once, with roughly 1.2% in the top ten. The CDR3 runs 17 residues. Germline CDR1 MNHEY, CDR2 SMNVEV (reference sequence). Losses at the gene ends were 4 bases for V and 0 bases for J; bases not matched to a gene: 8. This chain connects TRBV27 to TRBJ2-4; 8 nucleotides align to TRBD1. The sample taken for sequencing was peripheral blood. The sequence was collected from a man aged 35-49 years with acute or convalescent COVID-19. The CDR3, as DNA: TGTGCCAGCAGTTCCCTAGGACAGGGTATAGCCAAAAACATTCAGTACTTC. Translation gives CASSSLGQGIAKNIQYF.